The rows below give T cell receptor beta chains drawn from one sample of a study of cytomegalovirus exposure and HLA in healthy donors. Clones were read by immunoSEQ multiplex PCR, and TCRdb kept only the in-frame ones, dropping some. This sample's clone table lists roughly 150,000 clones. Sequencing was performed on PBMCs. The origin of the receptors is a woman aged 45-65 years in good health and CMV-seronegative. Both conserved end residues are part of each CDR3. The D gene is left open where the match is weak.

j_gene	d_gene	v_gene	CDR3aa	CDR3nt
TRBJ1-5	-	TRBV28	CASSLSGSRGGQPQHF	TGTGCCAGCAGTTTATCCGGCTCCCGAGGGGGACAGCCCCAGCATTTT
TRBJ1-1	-	TRBV28	CASSRSGQFEAFF	TGTGCCAGCAGTCGATCTGGACAATTTGAAGCTTTCTTT
TRBJ1-2	TRBD1	TRBV28	CASSPGQGAYGYTF	TGTGCCAGCAGTCCTGGACAGGGGGCCTATGGCTACACCTTC
TRBJ1-5	-	TRBV7-3	CASSPDGLQPQHF	TGTGCCAGCAGCCCCGACGGGTTGCAGCCCCAGCATTTT
TRBJ1-1	-	TRBV11-2	CASSLRAGNINEAFF	TGTGCCAGCAGCTTAAGGGCAGGGAATATTAATGAAGCTTTCTTT
TRBJ2-5	TRBD2	TRBV28	CASSLAGLAGTGETQYF	TGTGCCAGCAGTTTAGCGGGACTAGCGGGGACGGGGGAGACCCAGTACTTC
TRBJ1-1	TRBD1	TRBV9	CASSAGTGLTEAFF	TGTGCCAGCAGCGCCGGGACAGGCCTTACTGAAGCTTTCTTT
TRBJ1-5	-	TRBV5-5	CASSLGQSNQPQHF	TGTGCCAGCAGCTTGGGACAGAGCAATCAGCCCCAGCATTTT
TRBJ2-3	TRBD1	TRBV5-4	CASSGQDSTDTQYF	TGTGCCAGCAGCGGACAGGACAGCACAGATACGCAGTATTTT
TRBJ2-5	-	TRBV4-3	CASSQEGQGETQYF	TGCGCCAGCAGCCAAGAGGGACAAGGAGAGACCCAGTACTTC